Following are 22 T cell receptor beta chains from one sample sequenced in a study of OX40 agonist ivuxolimab in advanced cancers. TCRdb's copy holds only in-frame clones and misses some; the assay was immunoSEQ multiplex PCR. The table includes about 69,000 clones, about three quarters detected once. The source was CD4+ or CD8+ T cells sorted from blood, collected in a trial of the OX40 agonist ivuxolimab. These receptors originate from an adult with an advanced solid tumor such as melanoma, head and neck, liver or kidney cancer.

The gene calls are TRBV10-1 and TRBJ2-7; the match to TRBD2 covers 10 bases. Trimming at V came to 6 bases and at J to 5 bases, leaving 10 bases not matched to a gene. This CDR3 has 15 amino acids. Per the germline V gene, CDR1 is WNHNN and CDR2 is SYGVQD (reference sequence). The CDR3 sequence is CASSISGGMSDEQYF. The DNA of the CDR3 is TGCGCCAGCAGCATTAGCGGGGGGATGTCGGACGAGCAGTACTTC.

V usage is TRBV19 and J usage is TRBJ2-2, with 7 bases fitting TRBD1. J gave up 4 bases and V 8 bases, and 7 bases lay outside the gene matches. The CDR3 consists of 14 residues. Per germline, CDR1 LNHDA and CDR2 SQIVND (reference sequence). CDR3 DNA: TGTGCCAGTCAACAATCAGGGGGCACCGGGGAGCTGTTTTTT. Translation gives CASQQSGGTGELFF.

The chain recombines TRBV18 with TRBJ2-2; tentative D call: TRBD2 (5 bases). Between the trimmed V and J ends, which lost 6 bases and 5 bases, there was a span of 16 bases. Germline V CDR1 and CDR2: KGHSH, LQKENI. The CDR3 length is 15 residues. CDR3 sequence (DNA): TGTGCCAGCTCCCTCGCGGGCCCGAGGACCGGGGAGCTGTTTTTT. Translating it yields CASSLAGPRTGELFF.

V and J are TRBV9 and TRBJ2-1, with TRBD2 matching 11 bases. The CDR3 is made up of 16 amino acids. From germline, CDR1 is SGDLS and CDR2 YYNGEE. J lost 3 bases, V lost 3 bases, and 5 bases had no gene match. CDR3 loop: CASSANSGRGYNEQFF. CDR3 DNA sequence: TGTGCCAGCAGCGCTAATAGCGGGAGGGGCTACAATGAGCAGTTCTTC.

The V and J genes are TRBV15 and TRBJ1-4; D not resolved. From germline, CDR1 is LNHNV and CDR2 YYDKDF (reference sequence). The length of the CDR3 is 13 residues. V was shortened by 5 bases and J by 1 base, with 5 bases between the two germline ends. CDR3 nucleotides: TGTGCCACCAGCCGGGGAACTAATGAAAAACTGTTTTTT. It translates to CATSRGTNEKLFF. Full variable domain (missing parts from reference TRBV15 and TRBJ1-4): DAMVIQNPRYQVTQFGKPVTLSCSQTLNHNVMYWYQQKSSQAPKLLFHYYDKDFNNEADTPDNFQSRRPNTSFCFLDIRSPGLGDTAMYLCATSRGTNEKLFFGSGTQLSVL.

The V gene is TRBV11-2, the J gene TRBJ1-5; no clear D. Germline V lookup: CDR1 SGHAT, CDR2 FQNNGV. The CDR3 is 13 residues long. Trimming cost V 5 bases and J 3 bases, with 8 bases left between them. This CDR3 reads CASSRQTNQPQHF. As DNA, the CDR3 is TGTGCCAGCAGCCGCCAGACCAATCAGCCCCAGCATTTT.

In DNA form, the CDR3 reads TGCGCCAGCAGCTTGTTGACCCCATTTTCGAACACTGAAGCTTTCTTT. The encoded protein is CASSLLTPFSNTEAFF. This rearrangement joins TRBV5-1 to TRBJ1-1; the D is unclear. Germline assignment: CDR1 SGHRS and CDR2 YFSETQ. The CDR3 is made up of 16 amino acids. V gave up 1 base and J gave up 1 base, with 14 bases separating them.

The chain uses TRBV5-1 and TRBJ1-4; unclear D gene. This CDR3 spans 15 amino acids. Germline CDR1 and CDR2: SGHRS and YFSETQ. Trimming cost V 0 bases and J 3 bases, with 9 bases left between them. CDR3 DNA sequence: TGCGCCAGCAGCTTGGGAGGGATCTCTAATGAAAAACTGTTTTTT. As protein: CASSLGGISNEKLFF.

The chain joins TRBV7-9 to TRBJ2-7; D call uncertain. The V end was cut by 2 bases, the J end by 4 bases, with 6 bases between. This CDR3 has 12 amino acids. Germline loops: CDR1 SEHNR, CDR2 FQNEAQ (reference sequence). The chain's CDR3 is CASSLTGYEQYF. The CDR3 DNA reads as TGTGCCAGCAGCTTAACCGGATACGAGCAGTACTTC.

The chain carries TRBV29-1 and TRBJ2-5, with D possibly TRBD1 on 5 matching bases. The CDR3 runs to 12 residues. The germline CDR1 and CDR2 sequences are SQVTM and ANQGSEA. V shed 7 bases and J shed 5 bases, with 14 bases lying between them. The CDR3 DNA reads as TGCAGCGGGGGTCTGTCAGGGGAGACCCAGTACTTC. Its translation: CSGGLSGETQYF.

This clone has a single count. The rearrangement joins TRBV11-2 to TRBJ2-5; 7 bases line up with TRBD1. With the DNA end fitting TRBJ2-7 better, the J assignment may be wrong. Per germline, CDR1 SGHAT and CDR2 FQNNGV. This CDR3 spans 15 amino acids. CDR3 nucleotides: TGTGCCAGCAGCCCGAGACAGGGTATGGCCTACGAGCAGTACTTC. It translates to CASSPRQGMAYEQYF.

This clone was detected only once. The chain couples TRBV30 to TRBJ2-2; possibly TRBD2 for D (5 bases). Germline V lookup: CDR1 GTSNPN, CDR2 SVGIG (reference sequence). The V end was cut by 4 bases, the J end by 4 bases, with 19 bases between. The CDR3 spans 16 residues. CDR3 sequence (DNA): TGTGCCTGGAAAGTACTAGGCTCCAGGAGCACCGGGGAGCTGTTTTTT. Translating gives CAWKVLGSRSTGELFF.

The chain links TRBV2 to TRBJ1-5, with 9 bases identical to TRBD1. CDR1 is SNHLY, CDR2 FYNNEI, per germline. This CDR3 is 14 amino acids long. The trim removed 7 bases at V and 4 bases at J, leaving 5 bases unmatched. The chain's CDR3 is CASMPDRGNQPQHF. The DNA of the CDR3 is TGTGCCAGCATGCCGGACAGGGGAAATCAGCCCCAGCATTTT.

The chain joins TRBV28 to TRBJ2-3, with 8 bases aligning to TRBD2. Trimming at V came to 5 bases and at J to 4 bases, leaving 5 bases not matched to a gene. CDR1 and CDR2 from the germline V gene are MDHEN and SYDVKM. The CDR3 is 14 amino acids. The CDR3 bases are TGTGCCAGCAGTGTGACTAGCGTGGCAGATACGCAGTATTTT. Translating it yields CASSVTSVADTQYF.

The gene calls are TRBV5-4 and TRBJ2-3, with 7 positions matching TRBD2. V dropped 3 bases and J dropped 0; count of bases not matched to a gene: 13. CDR1 SGHNT and CDR2 YYREEE come from the germline V gene (reference sequence). The CDR3 has 18 amino acids. In DNA form, the CDR3 reads TGTGCCAGCAGCTCTCGCGCGGGGGAGTCTGCTAGCACAGATACGCAGTATTTT. Amino acids: CASSSRAGESASTDTQYF.

The J gene is TRBJ2-1, the V gene TRBV7-2; 9 bases match TRBD2. The CDR3 loop spans 15 amino acids. The junction had 5 bases not matched to a gene; V was cut back by 4 bases and J by 4 bases. Germline CDR1 reads SGHTA; CDR2 reads FQGNSA. The CDR3 DNA follows: TGTGCCAGCAGCTCCTCCAGCGGGGGGTACAATGAGCAGTTCTTC. Protein product: CASSSSSGGYNEQFF.

The table lists this clone with a few counts. The chain joins TRBV15 to TRBJ2-5, with D perhaps matching TRBD1 (5 bases). The CDR3 contains 13 residues. Germline loops: CDR1 LNHNV, CDR2 YYDKDF (reference sequence). The V end lost 1 base, the J end lost 5 bases, and 8 bases lay between the germline ends. Written as DNA, the CDR3 is TGTGCCACCAGCAGAGGTCCAGGGGAGACCCAGTACTTC. Its protein is CATSRGPGETQYF.

The rearrangement uses TRBV5-4 and TRBJ2-7, with 10 bases lining up with TRBD1. Looked up from germline, CDR1 is SGHNT and CDR2 is YYREEE (reference sequence). The CDR3 totals 14 residues. V lost 3 bases and J lost 7; bases outside the gene matches: 7. In DNA form, the CDR3 reads TGTGCCAGCAGCTCCAGACAGGGGGCGGGGGAGCAGTACTTC. Its translation: CASSSRQGAGEQYF.

This sequence joins TRBV23-1 and TRBJ1-5, with D unclear. TRBV23-1 has ORF status, its function being uncertain. The ends were cut back, 1 base at V and 3 bases at J, with 13 bases in the middle. This CDR3 has 16 residues. For the CDR3, the DNA is TGCGCCAGCAGTCAATGGTCGGGGAGGTCCAATCAGCCCCAGCATTTT. This translates into CASSQWSGRSNQPQHF.

The sample holds a few counts of this clone. This sequence joins TRBV9 and TRBJ2-5; D is possibly TRBD2 (6 bases). In germline, CDR1 is SGDLS, CDR2 YYNGEE. Trimming removed 0 bases at V and 4 bases at J, with 22 bases between. The length of the CDR3 is 18 residues. CDR3 nucleotide sequence: TGTGCCAGCAGCGTAGGGGGTTTGGCGGGGAGTGGTGGAGAGACCCAGTACTTC. Protein sequence: CASSVGGLAGSGGETQYF.

J is TRBJ2-1 and V is TRBV19; 9 bases match TRBD2. With 4 bases clipped from V and 1 base from J, the junction kept 5 bases outside the gene matches. This CDR3 is built from 16 residues. CDR1 LNHDA and CDR2 SQIVND come from the germline V gene (reference sequence). CDR3 sequence: CASSTETSGSYNEQFF. CDR3 DNA: TGTGCCAGTAGTACTGAGACTAGCGGATCCTACAATGAGCAGTTCTTC.

The chain carries TRBV10-3 and TRBJ2-6; D perhaps matches TRBD1 (6 bases). Trimming stripped 0 bases from V and 1 base from J, with 7 bases between. Germline loops: CDR1 ENHRY, CDR2 SYGVKD. The CDR3 is made up of 16 amino acids. The CDR3 here is CAISESGASGANVLTF. CDR3 DNA sequence: TGTGCCATCAGTGAGTCGGGGGCATCTGGGGCCAACGTCCTGACTTTC.